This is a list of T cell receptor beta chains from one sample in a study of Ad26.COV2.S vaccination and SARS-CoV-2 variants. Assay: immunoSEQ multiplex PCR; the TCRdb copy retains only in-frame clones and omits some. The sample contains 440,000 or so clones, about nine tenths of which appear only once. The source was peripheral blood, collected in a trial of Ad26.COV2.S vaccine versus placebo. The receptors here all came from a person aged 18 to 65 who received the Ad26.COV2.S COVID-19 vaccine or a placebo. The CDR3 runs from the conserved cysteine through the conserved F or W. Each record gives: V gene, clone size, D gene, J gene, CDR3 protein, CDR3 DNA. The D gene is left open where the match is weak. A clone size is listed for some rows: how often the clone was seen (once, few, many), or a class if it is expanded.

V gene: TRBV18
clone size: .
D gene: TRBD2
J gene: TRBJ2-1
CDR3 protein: CASSPGLAGASEQFF
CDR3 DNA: TGTGCCAGCTCACCTGGGCTAGCGGGCGCTTCTGAGCAGTTCTTC

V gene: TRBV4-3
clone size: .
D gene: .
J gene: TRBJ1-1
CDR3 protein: CASSQDLGKDPGDTEAFF
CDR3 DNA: TGCGCCAGCAGCCAAGATCTAGGGAAGGACCCCGGGGACACTGAAGCTTTCTTT

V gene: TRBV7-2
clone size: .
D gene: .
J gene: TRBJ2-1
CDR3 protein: CASSLGGWNEQFF
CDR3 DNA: TGTGCCAGCAGCTTAGGGGGTTGGAATGAGCAGTTCTTC

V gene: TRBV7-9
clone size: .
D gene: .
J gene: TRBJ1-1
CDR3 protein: CASSLRWGEAFF
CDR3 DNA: TGTGCCAGCAGCTTACGGTGGGGTGAAGCTTTCTTT

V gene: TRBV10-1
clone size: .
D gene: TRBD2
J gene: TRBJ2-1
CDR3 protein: CASSLGLGGRYNEQFF
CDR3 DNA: TGCGCCAGCAGTCTGGGACTAGGGGGGCGGTACAATGAGCAGTTCTTC

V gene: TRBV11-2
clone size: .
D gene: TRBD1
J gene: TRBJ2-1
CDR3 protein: CASSQSDRGINEQFF
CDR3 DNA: TGTGCCAGCAGCCAATCTGACAGGGGTATCAATGAGCAGTTCTTC

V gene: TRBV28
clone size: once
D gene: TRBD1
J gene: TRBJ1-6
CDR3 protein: CASDTQGASYNSPLHF
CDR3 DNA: TGTGCCAGCGACACACAGGGGGCTTCCTATAATTCACCCCTCCACTTT

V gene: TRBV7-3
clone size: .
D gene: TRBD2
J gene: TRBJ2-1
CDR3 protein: CASSLGLAGGRSYNEQFF
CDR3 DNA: TGTGCCAGCAGCTTGGGACTAGCGGGAGGCCGATCCTACAATGAGCAGTTCTTC

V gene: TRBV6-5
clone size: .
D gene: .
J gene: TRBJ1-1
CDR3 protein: CASKGGTFNTEAFF
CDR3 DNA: TGTGCCAGCAAGGGTGGCACCTTCAACACTGAAGCTTTCTTT

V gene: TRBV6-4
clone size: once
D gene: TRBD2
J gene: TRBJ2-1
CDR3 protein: CASSDGSGGNEQFF
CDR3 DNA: TGTGCCAGCAGCGATGGGTCGGGAGGAAATGAGCAGTTCTTC

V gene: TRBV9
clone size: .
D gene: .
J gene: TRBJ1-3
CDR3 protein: CASSSDSGGLRNTIYF
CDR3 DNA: TGTGCCAGCAGCTCCGATTCGGGCGGTCTGCGAAACACCATATATTTT

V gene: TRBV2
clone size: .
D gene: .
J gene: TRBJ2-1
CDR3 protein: CASSGRLRGGNEQFF
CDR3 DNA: TGTGCCAGCAGTGGGCGGCTTCGGGGTGGCAATGAGCAGTTCTTC

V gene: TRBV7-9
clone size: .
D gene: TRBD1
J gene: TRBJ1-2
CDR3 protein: CASSWVGGTVTNYGYTF
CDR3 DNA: TGTGCCAGCAGCTGGGTCGGCGGGACAGTCACTAACTATGGCTACACCTTC

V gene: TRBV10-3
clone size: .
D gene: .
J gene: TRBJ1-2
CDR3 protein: CAINNSPNNYGYTF
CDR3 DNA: TGTGCCATCAATAACAGCCCAAACAACTATGGCTACACCTTC

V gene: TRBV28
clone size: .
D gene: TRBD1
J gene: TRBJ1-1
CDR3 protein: CASSSYRGDTEAFF
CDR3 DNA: TGTGCCAGCAGTTCCTACAGGGGGGATACTGAAGCTTTCTTT

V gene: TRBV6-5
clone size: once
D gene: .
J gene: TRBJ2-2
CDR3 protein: CASSYGQPGELFF
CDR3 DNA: TGTGCCAGCAGTTACGGTCAGCCCGGGGAGCTGTTTTTT

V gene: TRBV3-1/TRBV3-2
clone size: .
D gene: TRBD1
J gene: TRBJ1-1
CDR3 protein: CASSQDSKFQGQGSTEAFF
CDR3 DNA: TGTGCCAGCAGCCAAGATAGTAAGTTCCAAGGACAGGGGAGCACTGAAGCTTTCTTT

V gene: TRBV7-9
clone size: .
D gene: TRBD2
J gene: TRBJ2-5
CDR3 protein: CASRPSGGAPLYF
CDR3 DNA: TGTGCCAGCAGACCTAGCGGGGGGGCCCCTTTGTACTTC

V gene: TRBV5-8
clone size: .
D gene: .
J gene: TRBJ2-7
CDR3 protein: CASSPGTYHEQYF
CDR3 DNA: TGTGCCAGCAGCCCGGGGACATACCACGAGCAGTACTTC

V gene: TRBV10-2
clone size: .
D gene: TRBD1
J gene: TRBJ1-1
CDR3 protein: CASSEIPGGGSTEAFF
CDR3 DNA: TGCGCCAGCAGTGAGATTCCAGGGGGCGGTAGTACTGAAGCTTTCTTT

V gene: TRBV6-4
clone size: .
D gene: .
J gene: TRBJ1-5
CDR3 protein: CASSDRGCNQPQHF
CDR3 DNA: TGTGCCAGCAGTGACCGGGGGTGCAATCAGCCCCAGCATTTT

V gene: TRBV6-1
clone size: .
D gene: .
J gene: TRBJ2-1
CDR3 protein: CASSEVISAVNEQFF
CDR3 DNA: TGTGCCAGCAGTGAAGTCATAAGCGCGGTCAATGAGCAGTTCTTC

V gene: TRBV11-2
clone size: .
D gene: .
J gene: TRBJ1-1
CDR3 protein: CASSLYTEAFF
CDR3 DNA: TGTGCCAGCAGCTTGTACACTGAAGCTTTCTTT

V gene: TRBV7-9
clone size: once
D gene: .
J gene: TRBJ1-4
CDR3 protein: CASTVQGRLEKLFF
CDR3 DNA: TGTGCCAGCACCGTACAGGGTCGGCTTGAAAAACTGTTTTTT

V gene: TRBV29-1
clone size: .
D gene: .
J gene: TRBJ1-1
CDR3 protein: CSVSRAEAFF
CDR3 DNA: TGCAGCGTCTCTCGAGCTGAAGCTTTCTTT

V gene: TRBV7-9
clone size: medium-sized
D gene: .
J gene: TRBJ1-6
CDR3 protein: CASSLASVQLGVSPLHF
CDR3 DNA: TGTGCCAGCAGCTTAGCTTCGGTACAACTGGGGGTTTCACCCCTCCACTTT

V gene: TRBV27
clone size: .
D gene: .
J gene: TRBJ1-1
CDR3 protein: CASLRGTEAFF
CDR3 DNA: TGTGCCAGCCTCCGAGGCACTGAAGCTTTCTTT

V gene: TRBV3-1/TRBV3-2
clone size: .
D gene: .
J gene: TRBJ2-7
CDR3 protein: CASSERQGFGGHYEQYF
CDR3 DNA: TGTGCCAGCAGCGAAAGACAGGGATTCGGGGGCCACTACGAGCAGTACTTC

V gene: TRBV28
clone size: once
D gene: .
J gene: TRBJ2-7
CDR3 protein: CASSTSRQIYEQYF
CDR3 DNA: TGTGCCAGCAGTACCTCGCGTCAGATTTACGAGCAGTACTTC

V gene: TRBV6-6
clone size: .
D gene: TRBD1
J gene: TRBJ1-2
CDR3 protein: CASSYGQGGGYTF
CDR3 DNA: TGTGCCAGCAGTTACGGACAGGGGGGTGGCTACACCTTC

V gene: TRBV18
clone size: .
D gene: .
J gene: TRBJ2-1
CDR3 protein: CASSPNRAPAGEQFF
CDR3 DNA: TGTGCCAGCTCACCCAACAGGGCTCCGGCCGGTGAGCAGTTCTTC

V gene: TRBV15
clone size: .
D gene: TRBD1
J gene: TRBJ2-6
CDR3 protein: CATSRNDRVESGANVLTF
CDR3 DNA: TGTGCCACCAGCAGAAATGACAGGGTGGAGTCTGGGGCCAACGTCCTGACTTTC

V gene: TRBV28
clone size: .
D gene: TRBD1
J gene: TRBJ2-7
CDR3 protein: CASSLALGGAGQYF
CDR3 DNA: TGTGCCAGCAGTTTAGCCTTAGGGGGCGCAGGGCAGTACTTC

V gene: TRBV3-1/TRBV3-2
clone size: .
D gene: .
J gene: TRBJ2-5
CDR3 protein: CASSPRSPRETQYF
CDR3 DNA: TGTGCCAGCAGCCCCCGGTCCCCCCGGGAGACCCAGTACTTC

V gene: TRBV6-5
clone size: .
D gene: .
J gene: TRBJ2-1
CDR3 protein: CASRPDQGIDNEQFF
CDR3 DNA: TGTGCCAGCAGGCCCGACCAGGGTATCGACAATGAGCAGTTCTTC

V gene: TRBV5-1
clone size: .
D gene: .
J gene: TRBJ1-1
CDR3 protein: CASSLKTNAEAFF
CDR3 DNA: TGCGCCAGCAGCTTGAAAACGAACGCTGAAGCTTTCTTT

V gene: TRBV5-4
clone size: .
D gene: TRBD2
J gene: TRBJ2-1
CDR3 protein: CASSSRAGDYNEQFF
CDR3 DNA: TGTGCCAGCAGCTCTCGAGCGGGGGACTACAATGAGCAGTTCTTC

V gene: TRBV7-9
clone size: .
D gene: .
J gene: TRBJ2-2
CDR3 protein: CASSFRQNTGELFF
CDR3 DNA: TGTGCCAGCAGCTTCCGACAGAACACCGGGGAGCTGTTTTTT

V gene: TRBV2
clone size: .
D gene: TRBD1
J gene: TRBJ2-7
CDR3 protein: CASKGQVNF
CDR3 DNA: TGTGCCAGCAAGGGACAGGTGAACTTC

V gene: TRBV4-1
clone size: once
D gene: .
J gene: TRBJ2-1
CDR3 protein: CASSQDLARKYNEQFF
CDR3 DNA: TGCGCCAGCAGCCAAGATCTTGCCAGAAAGTACAATGAGCAGTTCTTC

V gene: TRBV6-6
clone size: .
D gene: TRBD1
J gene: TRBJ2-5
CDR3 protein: CASSWTGGVLETQYF
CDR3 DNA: TGTGCCAGCAGCTGGACAGGGGGCGTTCTAGAGACCCAGTACTTC

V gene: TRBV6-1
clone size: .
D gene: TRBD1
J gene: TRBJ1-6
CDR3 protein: CASSERSGTAYSPLHF
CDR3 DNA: TGTGCCAGCAGTGAAAGGTCAGGGACAGCCTATTCACCCCTCCACTTT

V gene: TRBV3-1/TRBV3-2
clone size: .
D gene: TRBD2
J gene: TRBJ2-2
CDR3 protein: CASSRGTSGTRELFF
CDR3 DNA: TGTGCCAGCAGCCGAGGGACTAGCGGGACCAGGGAGCTGTTTTTT

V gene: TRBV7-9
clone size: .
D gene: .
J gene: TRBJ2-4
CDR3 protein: CASSPLGTSKNIQYF
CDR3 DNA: TGTGCCAGCAGCCCCTTAGGGACCAGCAAAAACATTCAGTACTTC

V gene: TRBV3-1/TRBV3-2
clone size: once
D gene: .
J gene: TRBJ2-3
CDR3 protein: CASSHPWSDTQYF
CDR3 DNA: TGTGCCAGCAGCCATCCCTGGTCGGATACGCAGTATTTT

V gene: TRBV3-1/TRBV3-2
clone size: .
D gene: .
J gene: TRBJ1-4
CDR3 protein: CASSQGQFVQEKLFF
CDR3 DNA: TGTGCCAGCAGCCAAGGGCAGTTCGTCCAGGAAAAACTGTTTTTT

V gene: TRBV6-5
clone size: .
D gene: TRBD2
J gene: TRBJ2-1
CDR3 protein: CASSGLGRGEQFF
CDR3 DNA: TGTGCCAGTTCGGGACTAGGGAGGGGTGAGCAGTTCTTC

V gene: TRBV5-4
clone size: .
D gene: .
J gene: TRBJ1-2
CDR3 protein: CASSWGRGVKGGYTF
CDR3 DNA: TGTGCCAGCAGCTGGGGACGTGGGGTAAAGGGTGGCTACACCTTC

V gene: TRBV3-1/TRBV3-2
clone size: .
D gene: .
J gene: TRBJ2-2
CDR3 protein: CASSQEIWGAQSTGELFF
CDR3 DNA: TGTGCCAGCAGCCAAGAGATCTGGGGGGCGCAGAGCACCGGGGAGCTGTTTTTT

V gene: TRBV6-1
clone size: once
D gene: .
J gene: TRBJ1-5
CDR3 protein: CASSDGYSNQPQHF
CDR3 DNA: TGTGCCAGCAGTGACGGCTATAGCAATCAGCCCCAGCATTTT

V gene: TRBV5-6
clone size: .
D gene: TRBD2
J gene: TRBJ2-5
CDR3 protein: CASSFLAGGKETQYF
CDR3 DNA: TGTGCCAGCAGCTTTTTAGCGGGGGGGAAAGAGACCCAGTACTTC

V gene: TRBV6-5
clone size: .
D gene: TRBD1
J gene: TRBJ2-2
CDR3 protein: CASSYSGGQGAGELFF
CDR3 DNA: TGTGCCAGCAGTTACTCAGGGGGACAGGGGGCCGGGGAGCTGTTTTTT

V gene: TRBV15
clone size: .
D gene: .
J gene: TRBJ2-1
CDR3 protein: CATSGSDKLPLGNEQFF
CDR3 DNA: TGTGCCACCAGCGGAAGCGATAAACTACCCCTCGGCAATGAGCAGTTCTTC

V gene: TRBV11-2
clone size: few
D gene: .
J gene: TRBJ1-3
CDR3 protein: CASSYDRSSRNTIYF
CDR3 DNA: TGTGCCAGCAGCTATGACAGGAGTAGTAGAAACACCATATATTTT

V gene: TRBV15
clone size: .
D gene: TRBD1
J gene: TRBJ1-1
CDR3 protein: CATSRPGQGNTEAFF
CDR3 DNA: TGTGCCACCAGCAGACCGGGACAGGGCAACACTGAAGCTTTCTTT

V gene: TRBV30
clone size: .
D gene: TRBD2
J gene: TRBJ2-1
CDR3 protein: CAWRTSVREQFF
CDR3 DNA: TGTGCCTGGAGGACTAGCGTTCGTGAGCAGTTCTTC

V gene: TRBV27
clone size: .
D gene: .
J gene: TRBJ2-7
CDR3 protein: CASSLDHQEQYF
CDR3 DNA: TGTGCCAGCAGTTTAGACCACCAGGAGCAGTACTTC

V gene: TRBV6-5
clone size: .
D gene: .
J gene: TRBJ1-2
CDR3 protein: CASSYSGWGGYTF
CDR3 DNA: TGTGCCAGCAGTTACTCCGGGTGGGGTGGCTACACCTTC

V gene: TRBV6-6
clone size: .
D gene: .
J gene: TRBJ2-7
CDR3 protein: CASRGTHAYEQYF
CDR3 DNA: TGTGCCAGCAGGGGCACGCATGCCTACGAGCAGTACTTC